A selection of T cell receptor beta chains follows, all from one sample in a study of OX40 agonist ivuxolimab in advanced cancers. Clones were read by immunoSEQ multiplex PCR, and TCRdb kept only the in-frame ones, dropping some. The table shows approximately 58,000 clones, with 80% to 90% occurring only once. Sample: CD4+ or CD8+ T cells sorted from blood, taken in a trial of the OX40 agonist ivuxolimab. These receptors came from an adult with an advanced solid tumor such as melanoma, head and neck, liver or kidney cancer. CDR3s include the opening cysteine and the closing phenylalanine or tryptophan. D genes are given only for firm matches. The size of a clone is reported for some rows only, either as once, few or many, or as a class for expanded clones.

size: -
D: TRBD1
J: TRBJ1-2
V: TRBV6-1
DNA: TGTGCCAGCAGGGAACAGGGGGCCCACTATGGCTACACCTTC
CDR3: CASREQGAHYGYTF

size: -
D: -
J: TRBJ1-2
V: TRBV19
DNA: TGTGCCAGTAGTATAGATTCGGGATCCTATGGCTACACCTTC
CDR3: CASSIDSGSYGYTF

size: -
D: -
J: TRBJ2-3
V: TRBV10-1
DNA: TGCGCCAGCAAAGGAACGACAGGAGCAAGCACAGATACGCAGTATTTT
CDR3: CASKGTTGASTDTQYF

size: -
D: -
J: TRBJ2-5
V: TRBV14
DNA: TGTGCCAGCAGCCGGGTCAGGGGTGGAGAGACCCAGTACTTC
CDR3: CASSRVRGGETQYF

size: -
D: -
J: TRBJ1-5
V: TRBV6-1
DNA: TGTGCCAGCCGGCTACCTGGTAGCAATCAGCCCCAGCATTTT
CDR3: CASRLPGSNQPQHF

size: -
D: TRBD1
J: TRBJ1-1
V: TRBV6-5
DNA: TGTGCCAGCAGTTACTCGGGGACAGGGGCATGGACTGAAGCTTTCTTT
CDR3: CASSYSGTGAWTEAFF

size: -
D: -
J: TRBJ2-7
V: TRBV6-6
DNA: TGTGCCAGCAGTTACTCTCCTCGGGATTACGAGCAGTACTTC
CDR3: CASSYSPRDYEQYF

size: -
D: TRBD1
J: TRBJ1-5
V: TRBV5-1
DNA: TGCGCCAGCAGCTTACCAACAAACAGGGGGGTAAGCAATCAGCCCCAGCATTTT
CDR3: CASSLPTNRGVSNQPQHF

size: -
D: -
J: TRBJ2-5
V: TRBV27
DNA: TGTGCCAGCAGTTCCTTTGGTAGCGGAGAGACCCAGTACTTC
CDR3: CASSSFGSGETQYF

size: -
D: -
J: TRBJ2-7
V: TRBV5-6
DNA: TGTGCCAGCAGCTTCGAGGGCAGTCAAGCGACTGCTGAGCAGTACTTC
CDR3: CASSFEGSQATAEQYF

size: -
D: -
J: TRBJ2-1
V: TRBV4-2
DNA: TGTGCCAGCAGCCAAATTACCCTCAATGAGCAGTTCTTC
CDR3: CASSQITLNEQFF

size: -
D: TRBD1
J: TRBJ1-5
V: TRBV6-6
DNA: TGTGCCAGCAGTTCGACAGGGGGCAATCAGCCCCAGCATTTT
CDR3: CASSSTGGNQPQHF

size: -
D: -
J: TRBJ2-7
V: TRBV5-6
DNA: TGTGCCAGCAGCTTGTCGACTGCCTACGAGCAGTACTTC
CDR3: CASSLSTAYEQYF

size: -
D: -
J: TRBJ1-5
V: TRBV7-2
DNA: TGTGCCAGCAGCTTGGCCACGGGCAATCAGCCCCAGCATTTT
CDR3: CASSLATGNQPQHF

size: -
D: -
J: TRBJ1-1
V: TRBV6-1
DNA: TGTGCCAGCAGTGATACAAAGAACACTGAAGCTTTCTTT
CDR3: CASSDTKNTEAFF

size: -
D: -
J: TRBJ2-7
V: TRBV7-8
DNA: TGTGCCAGCAGCCCCTCGCCGGATCGCTACGAGCAGTACTTC
CDR3: CASSPSPDRYEQYF

size: -
D: -
J: TRBJ1-2
V: TRBV19
DNA: TGTGCCAGTAGCCGTCCGGGGACCCTCTATGGCTACACCTTC
CDR3: CASSRPGTLYGYTF

size: -
D: TRBD2
J: TRBJ2-5
V: TRBV4-1
DNA: TGCGCCAGCAGCCACCCCAGGGCAGCGGGGGGGCCGGGTTCCCAAGAGACCCAGTACTTC
CDR3: CASSHPRAAGGPGSQETQYF

size: -
D: -
J: TRBJ1-3
V: TRBV2
DNA: TGTGCCAGCAGTTTTAATACAGGGAACACCATATATTTT
CDR3: CASSFNTGNTIYF

size: once
D: TRBD1
J: TRBJ1-1
V: TRBV5-1
DNA: TGCGCCAGCAGTCGGACCGGGACAGGGGGCACTGAAGCTTTCTTT
CDR3: CASSRTGTGGTEAFF

size: -
D: -
J: TRBJ1-1
V: TRBV21-1
DNA: TGTGCCAGCAGCCCAAATTATAGTCCGCCTGAGGAAGAAGCTTTCTTT
CDR3: CASSPNYSPPEEEAFF

size: once
D: -
J: TRBJ2-2
V: TRBV7-7
DNA: TGTGCCAGCAGCCCGACTGGCGGGGCGAACACCGGGGAGCTGTTTTTT
CDR3: CASSPTGGANTGELFF

size: -
D: TRBD1
J: TRBJ1-2
V: TRBV2
DNA: TGTGCCAGCAGTTACCAGGGGGAATATGGCTACACCTTC
CDR3: CASSYQGEYGYTF

size: -
D: -
J: TRBJ2-5
V: TRBV7-9
DNA: TGTGCCAGCAGCTTCGTCGGTATGGGTAAAGAGACCCAGTACTTC
CDR3: CASSFVGMGKETQYF

size: once
D: TRBD1
J: TRBJ2-7
V: TRBV5-6
DNA: TGTGCCAGCAGCACTTTAGGGACAGCTCCAACCTACGAGCAGTACTTC
CDR3: CASSTLGTAPTYEQYF

size: few
D: TRBD1
J: TRBJ1-1
V: TRBV28
DNA: TGTGCCAGTGTCCGACAGGGTAAGACTGAAGCTTTCTTT
CDR3: CASVRQGKTEAFF

size: once
D: -
J: TRBJ1-3
V: TRBV14
DNA: TGTGCCAGCAGCCAAAATAATGGTGTCTCTGGAAACACCATATATTTT
CDR3: CASSQNNGVSGNTIYF

size: -
D: TRBD1
J: TRBJ2-5
V: TRBV6-6
DNA: TGTGCCAGCAGTTATCGGACAGGGGCTTCGGAGACCCAGTACTTC
CDR3: CASSYRTGASETQYF

size: few
D: -
J: TRBJ1-1
V: TRBV19
DNA: TGTGCCAGTAGTACTAACAGGGAAACTGAAGCTTTCTTT
CDR3: CASSTNRETEAFF

size: few
D: -
J: TRBJ2-1
V: TRBV7-2
DNA: TGTGCCAGCAGCCGTTCTAGCTCCCTGGGCTCCTACAATGAGCAGTTCTTC
CDR3: CASSRSSSLGSYNEQFF

size: -
D: TRBD1
J: TRBJ2-3
V: TRBV11-3
DNA: TGTGCCAGCAGGAAGCCGGGACAGGGATCAGATACGCAGTATTTT
CDR3: CASRKPGQGSDTQYF

size: -
D: -
J: TRBJ1-2
V: TRBV10-1
DNA: TGCGCCAGCAGTCCTATGCCCAAGGGAGACTATGGCTACACCTTC
CDR3: CASSPMPKGDYGYTF

size: -
D: TRBD1
J: TRBJ1-1
V: TRBV5-1
DNA: TGCGCCAGCACGGAGATCAGGGGGATGAACACTGAAGCTTTCTTT
CDR3: CASTEIRGMNTEAFF

size: once
D: -
J: TRBJ1-1
V: TRBV6-1
DNA: TGTGCCAGCTGGGATGGTCAGATGAACACTGAAGCTTTCTTT
CDR3: CASWDGQMNTEAFF

size: once
D: TRBD1
J: TRBJ2-1
V: TRBV5-1
DNA: TGCGCCAGCAGCTTGGAGGGCTATGGGGACAGTGAGCAGTTCTTC
CDR3: CASSLEGYGDSEQFF

size: -
D: TRBD1
J: TRBJ1-2
V: TRBV5-8
DNA: TGTGCCAGCACCCAGGGGGCACGGGTCTATGGCTACACCTTC
CDR3: CASTQGARVYGYTF

size: -
D: -
J: TRBJ1-1
V: TRBV5-1
DNA: TGCGCCAGCAGCCTCGGATGGGGCAACCAGGGGACTGAAGCTTTCTTT
CDR3: CASSLGWGNQGTEAFF

size: once
D: -
J: TRBJ1-2
V: TRBV4-2
DNA: TGTGCCAGCAGCCAAGATTTTTCCTTCGGCTATGGCTACACCTTC
CDR3: CASSQDFSFGYGYTF

size: -
D: TRBD1
J: TRBJ1-2
V: TRBV10-3
DNA: TGTGCCATCAGATTTATGCTCCGGGACAGGATCGGCTATGGCTACACCTTC
CDR3: CAIRFMLRDRIGYGYTF

size: -
D: TRBD1
J: TRBJ1-4
V: TRBV6-6
DNA: TGTGCCAGCAGACCCCAGGGGGCGGAGGATGAAAAACTGTTTTTT
CDR3: CASRPQGAEDEKLFF

size: -
D: -
J: TRBJ2-3
V: TRBV7-2
DNA: TGTGCCAGCAGCTTTTCCGCGACAGATACGCAGTATTTT
CDR3: CASSFSATDTQYF

size: -
D: -
J: TRBJ2-7
V: TRBV5-4
DNA: TGTGCCAGCAGCTTGGCGGGCGGGACCTACGAGCAGTACTTC
CDR3: CASSLAGGTYEQYF

size: -
D: -
J: TRBJ1-2
V: TRBV7-8
DNA: TGTGCCAGCAGCTTACTAACAAGCTATGGCTACACCTTC
CDR3: CASSLLTSYGYTF

size: few
D: -
J: TRBJ1-2
V: TRBV25-1
DNA: TGTGCCAGCAGTGAATCAGGCAGTTGGTATGGCTACACCTTC
CDR3: CASSESGSWYGYTF

size: -
D: TRBD1
J: TRBJ2-2
V: TRBV10-1
DNA: TGCGCCAGCAGTTTGGGGACAGGGGTCGCCGGGGAGCTGTTTTTT
CDR3: CASSLGTGVAGELFF

size: -
D: -
J: TRBJ2-7
V: TRBV16
DNA: TGTGCCAGCAGCCAATCGCCAGGGACCAACTACGAGCAGTACTTC
CDR3: CASSQSPGTNYEQYF

size: -
D: -
J: TRBJ1-2
V: TRBV19
DNA: TGTGCCAGTAGTATAGCAGGGGAAAGCTATGGCTACACCTTC
CDR3: CASSIAGESYGYTF

size: -
D: -
J: TRBJ2-5
V: TRBV5-4
DNA: TGTGCCAGCAGCTTGGAGGGGGGGTGGGAGACCCAGTACTTC
CDR3: CASSLEGGWETQYF

size: -
D: -
J: TRBJ2-7
V: TRBV5-1
DNA: TGCGCCAGCAGCTGGGTTCCCGGGAGTTCCTACGAGCAGTACTTC
CDR3: CASSWVPGSSYEQYF

size: -
D: -
J: TRBJ1-3
V: TRBV6-1
DNA: TGTGCCAGCAGTGAAAGTCAGGCTGGAAACACCATATATTTT
CDR3: CASSESQAGNTIYF

size: -
D: -
J: TRBJ1-6
V: TRBV7-9
DNA: TGTGCCAGCAGCCTGTCAAATTCACCCCTCCACTTT
CDR3: CASSLSNSPLHF

size: -
D: -
J: TRBJ2-2
V: TRBV6-5
DNA: TGTGCCAGCTCTCTAGACTACCCCACCGGGGAGCTGTTTTTT
CDR3: CASSLDYPTGELFF

size: few
D: -
J: TRBJ1-6
V: TRBV7-9
DNA: TGTGCCAGCAGCTTGGATAATTCACCCCTCCACTTT
CDR3: CASSLDNSPLHF

size: -
D: -
J: TRBJ2-7
V: TRBV18
DNA: TGTGCCAGCTCAGCGGGACAGATAGATTCTTCCTACGAGCAGTACTTC
CDR3: CASSAGQIDSSYEQYF